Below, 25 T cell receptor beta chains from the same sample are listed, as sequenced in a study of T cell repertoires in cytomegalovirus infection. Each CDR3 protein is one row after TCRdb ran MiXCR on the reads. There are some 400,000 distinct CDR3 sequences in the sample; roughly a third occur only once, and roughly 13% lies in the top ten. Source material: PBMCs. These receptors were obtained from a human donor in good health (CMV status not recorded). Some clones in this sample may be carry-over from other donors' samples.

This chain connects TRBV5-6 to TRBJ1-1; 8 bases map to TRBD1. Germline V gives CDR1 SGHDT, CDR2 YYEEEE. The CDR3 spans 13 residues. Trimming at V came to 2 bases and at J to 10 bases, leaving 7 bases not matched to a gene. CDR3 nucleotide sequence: TGTGCCAGCAGCTTTGGACAGGGTGTAGGAGCTTTCTTT. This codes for CASSFGQGVGAFF.

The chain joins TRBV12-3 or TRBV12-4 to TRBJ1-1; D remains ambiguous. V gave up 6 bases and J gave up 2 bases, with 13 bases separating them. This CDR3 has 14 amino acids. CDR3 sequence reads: CASSLRRGNTEAFF. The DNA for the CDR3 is TGTGCCAGCAGCCTAAGACGGGGAAACACTGAAGCTTTCTTT.

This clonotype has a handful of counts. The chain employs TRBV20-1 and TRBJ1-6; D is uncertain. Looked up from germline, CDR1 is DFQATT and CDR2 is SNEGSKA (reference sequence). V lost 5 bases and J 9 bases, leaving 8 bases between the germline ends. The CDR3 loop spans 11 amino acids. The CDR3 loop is CSALLGSPLHF. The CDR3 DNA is TGCAGTGCTCTCTTGGGTTCACCCCTCCACTTT.

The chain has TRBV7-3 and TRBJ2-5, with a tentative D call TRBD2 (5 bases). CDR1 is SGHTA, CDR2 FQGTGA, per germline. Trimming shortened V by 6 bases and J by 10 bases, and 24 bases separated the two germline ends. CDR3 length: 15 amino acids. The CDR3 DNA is TGTGCCAGCAGTACAGCGGATTTAGCACAAGAGGGCCAGTACTTC. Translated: CASSTADLAQEGQYF.

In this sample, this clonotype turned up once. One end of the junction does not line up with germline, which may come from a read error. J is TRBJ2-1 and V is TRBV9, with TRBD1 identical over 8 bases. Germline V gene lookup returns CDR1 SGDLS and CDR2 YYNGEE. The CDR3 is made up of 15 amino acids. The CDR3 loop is CAISVGDRGYNEQFF. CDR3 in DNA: TGTGCCATCAGCGTAGGTGACAGGGGCTACAATGAGCAGTTCTTC.

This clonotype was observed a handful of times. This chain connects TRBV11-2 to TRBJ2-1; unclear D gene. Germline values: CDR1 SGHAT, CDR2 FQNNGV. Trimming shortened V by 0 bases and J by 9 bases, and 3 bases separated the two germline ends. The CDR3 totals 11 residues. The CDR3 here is CASSLDFEQFF. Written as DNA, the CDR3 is TGTGCCAGCAGCTTAGATTTTGAGCAGTTCTTC.

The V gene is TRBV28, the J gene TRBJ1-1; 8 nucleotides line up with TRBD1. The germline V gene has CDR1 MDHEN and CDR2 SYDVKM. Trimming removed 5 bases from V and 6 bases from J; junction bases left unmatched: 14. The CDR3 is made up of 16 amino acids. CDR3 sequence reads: CASSLEDREGSAEAFF. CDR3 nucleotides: TGTGCCAGCAGTCTCGAGGACAGGGAGGGATCGGCTGAAGCTTTCTTT.

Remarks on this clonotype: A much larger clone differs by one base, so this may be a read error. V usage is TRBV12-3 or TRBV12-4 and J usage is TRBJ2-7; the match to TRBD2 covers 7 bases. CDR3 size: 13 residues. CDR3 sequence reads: CSSRPSGTYEQYF. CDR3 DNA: TGTTCCAGCAGACCTAGCGGAACCTACGAGCAGTACTTC.

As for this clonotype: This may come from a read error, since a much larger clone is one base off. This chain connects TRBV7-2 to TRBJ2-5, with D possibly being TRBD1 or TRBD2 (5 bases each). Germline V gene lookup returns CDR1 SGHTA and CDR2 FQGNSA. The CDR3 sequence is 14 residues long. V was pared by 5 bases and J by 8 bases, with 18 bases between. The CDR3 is CASSQNRGQDTQYF. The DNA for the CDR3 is TGTGCCAGCAGCCAAAACCGGGGCCAGGACACCCAGTACTTC. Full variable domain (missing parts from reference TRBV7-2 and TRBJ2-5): GAGVSQSPSNKVTEKGKDVELRCDPISGHTALYWYRQSLGQGLEFLIYFQGNSAPDKSGLPSDRFSAERTGGSVSTLTIQRTQQEDSAVYLCASSQNRGQDTQYFGPGTRLLVL.

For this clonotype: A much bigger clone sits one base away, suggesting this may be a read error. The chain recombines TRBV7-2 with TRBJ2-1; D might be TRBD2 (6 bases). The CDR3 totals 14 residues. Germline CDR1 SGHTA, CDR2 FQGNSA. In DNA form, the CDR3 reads TGTGCCAGCAAGAGGGTGCGGGATGCCAATGATCAGTTCTTC. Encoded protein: CASKRVRDANDQFF.

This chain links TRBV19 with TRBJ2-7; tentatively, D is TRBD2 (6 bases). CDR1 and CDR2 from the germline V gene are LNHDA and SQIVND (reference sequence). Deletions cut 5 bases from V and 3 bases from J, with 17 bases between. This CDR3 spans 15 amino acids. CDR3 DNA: TGTGCCAGTAGTCGGGGACTCTTGAGGGACTACGAGCAGTACTTC. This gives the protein CASSRGLLRDYEQYF.

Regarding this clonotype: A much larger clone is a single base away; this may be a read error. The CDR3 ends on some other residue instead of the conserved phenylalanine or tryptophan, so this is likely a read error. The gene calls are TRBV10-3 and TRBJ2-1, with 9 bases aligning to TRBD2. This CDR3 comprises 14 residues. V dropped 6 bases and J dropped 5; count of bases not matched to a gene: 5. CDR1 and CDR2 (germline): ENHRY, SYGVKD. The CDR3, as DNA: TGTGCCATCAGAACTACTAGCGGGCACAATGAGCAGTTCCTC. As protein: CAIRTTSGHNEQFL.

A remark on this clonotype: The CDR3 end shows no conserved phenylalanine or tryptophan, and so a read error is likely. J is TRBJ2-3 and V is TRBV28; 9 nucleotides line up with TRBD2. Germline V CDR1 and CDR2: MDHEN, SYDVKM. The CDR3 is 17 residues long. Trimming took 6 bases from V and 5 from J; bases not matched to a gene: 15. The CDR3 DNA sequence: TGTGCCAGCAGATTGGAGCTAGCGGGGCCACCCGGAGATACGCAGTATTCT. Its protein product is CASRLELAGPPGDTQYS.

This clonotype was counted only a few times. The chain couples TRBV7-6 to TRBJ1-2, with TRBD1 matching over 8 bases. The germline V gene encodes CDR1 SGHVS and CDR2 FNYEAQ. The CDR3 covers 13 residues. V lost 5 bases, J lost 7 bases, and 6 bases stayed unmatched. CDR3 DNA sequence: TGTGCCAGCAGCCAAAGCGGGACAGGTGGCTACACCTTC. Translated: CASSQSGTGGYTF.

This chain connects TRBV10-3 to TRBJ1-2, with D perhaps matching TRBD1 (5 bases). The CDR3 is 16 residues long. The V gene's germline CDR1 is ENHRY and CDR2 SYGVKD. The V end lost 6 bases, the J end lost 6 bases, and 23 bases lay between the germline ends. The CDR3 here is CAIRGDGKTTQHGYTF. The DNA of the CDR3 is TGTGCCATCAGGGGGGACGGGAAGACCACCCAGCATGGCTACACCTTC.

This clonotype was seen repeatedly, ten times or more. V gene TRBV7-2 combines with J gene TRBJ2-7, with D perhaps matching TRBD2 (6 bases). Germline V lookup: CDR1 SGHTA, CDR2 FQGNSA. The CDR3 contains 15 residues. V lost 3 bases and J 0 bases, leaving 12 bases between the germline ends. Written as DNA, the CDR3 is TGTGCCAGCAGCTTCGGTGGGGGGAGCTCCTACGAGCAGTACTTC. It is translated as CASSFGGGSSYEQYF.

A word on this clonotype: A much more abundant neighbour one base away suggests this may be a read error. In nucleotides, the CDR3 is TGTGCCAGCCGCTCTCAACGGAACACTGAAGCTTTCTTT. This gives the protein CASRSQRNTEAFF. This chain links TRBV7-2 with TRBJ1-1; D gene unclear. The CDR3 has 13 amino acids. The germline gives CDR1 SGHTA, CDR2 FQGNSA. V was trimmed by 8 bases and J by 1 base, leaving 11 bases between them.

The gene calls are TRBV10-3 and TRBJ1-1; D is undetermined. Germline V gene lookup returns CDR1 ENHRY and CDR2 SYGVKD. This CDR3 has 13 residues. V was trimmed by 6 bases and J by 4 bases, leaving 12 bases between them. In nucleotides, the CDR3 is TGTGCCATCAGGGCCTCAGGCAGCACTGAAGCTTTCTTT. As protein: CAIRASGSTEAFF.

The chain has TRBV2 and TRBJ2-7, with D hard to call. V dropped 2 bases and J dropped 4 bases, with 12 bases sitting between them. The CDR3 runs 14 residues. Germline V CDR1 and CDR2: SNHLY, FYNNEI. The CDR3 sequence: CASSERVRHYEQYF. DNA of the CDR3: TGTGCCAGCAGTGAAAGAGTCAGGCATTACGAGCAGTACTTC.

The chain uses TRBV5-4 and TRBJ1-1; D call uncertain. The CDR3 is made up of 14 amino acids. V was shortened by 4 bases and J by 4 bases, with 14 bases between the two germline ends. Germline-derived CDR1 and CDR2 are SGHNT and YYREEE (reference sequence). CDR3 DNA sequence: TGTGCCAGCAGCCCCCCTTCGCGCCGCACTGAAGCTTTCTTT. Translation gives CASSPPSRRTEAFF.

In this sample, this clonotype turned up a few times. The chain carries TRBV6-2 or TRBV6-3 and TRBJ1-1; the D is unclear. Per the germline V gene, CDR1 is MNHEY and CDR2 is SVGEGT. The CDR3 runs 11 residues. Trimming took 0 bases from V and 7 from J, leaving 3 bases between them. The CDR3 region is CASSYSNEAFF. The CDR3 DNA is TGTGCCAGCAGTTACTCGAATGAAGCTTTCTTT.

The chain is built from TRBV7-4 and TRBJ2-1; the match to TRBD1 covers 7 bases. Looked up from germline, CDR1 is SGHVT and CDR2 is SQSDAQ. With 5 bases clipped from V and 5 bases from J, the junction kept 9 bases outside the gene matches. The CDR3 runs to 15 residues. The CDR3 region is CASSPPDRVHNEQFF. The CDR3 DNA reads TGTGCCAGCAGCCCCCCCGACAGGGTCCACAATGAGCAGTTCTTC.

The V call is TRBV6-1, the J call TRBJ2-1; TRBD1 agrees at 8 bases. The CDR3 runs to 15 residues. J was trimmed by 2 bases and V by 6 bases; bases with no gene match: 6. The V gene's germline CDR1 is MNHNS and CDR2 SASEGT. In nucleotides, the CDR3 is TGTGCCAGCAGCAAGGACAGGGCGGCCTACAATGAGCAGTTCTTC. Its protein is CASSKDRAAYNEQFF.

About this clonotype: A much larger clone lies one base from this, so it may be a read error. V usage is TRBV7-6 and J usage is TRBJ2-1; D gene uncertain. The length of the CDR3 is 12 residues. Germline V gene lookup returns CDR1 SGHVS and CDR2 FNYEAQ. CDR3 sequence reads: CVSSPILLEQFF. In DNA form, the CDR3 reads TGTGTCAGCAGCCCAATTCTCTTGGAGCAGTTCTTC.

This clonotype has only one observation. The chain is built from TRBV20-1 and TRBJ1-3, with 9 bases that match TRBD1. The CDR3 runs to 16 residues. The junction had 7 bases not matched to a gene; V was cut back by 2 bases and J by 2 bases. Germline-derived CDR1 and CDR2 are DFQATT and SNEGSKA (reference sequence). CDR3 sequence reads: CSARRDRGSTGNTIYF. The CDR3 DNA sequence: TGCAGTGCTAGACGAGACAGGGGGAGTACTGGAAACACCATATATTTT.